These T cell receptor beta chains were read from a single sample in a study of response to subunit inactivated influenza vaccine. MiXCR, applied by TCRdb to the RT-PCR reads, yields one record per CDR3 protein. The sample has roughly 500,000 distinct CDR3 sequences; around 25% are singletons. Another study also made use of these data, one on T cells expressing NK-cell markers.

Sequenced material: CD4+ T cells sorted from PBMCs, taken about 12 days after vaccination. These receptors were collected from a middle-aged man who received an inactivated influenza vaccine. The CDR3 runs from the conserved cysteine through the conserved F or W. The D gene is left open where the match is weak. Clone size is not always given. Where it is, it says once, few, many or a class for expanded clones.

d_call j_call v_call clone_size cdr3_aa cdr3_nt
NA TRBJ1-1 TRBV11-2 NA CASSRITMNTEAFF TGTGCCAGCAGCCGCATTACCATGAACACTGAAGCTTTCTTT
NA TRBJ2-7 TRBV24-1 once CATSDDYYEQYF TGTGCCACCAGTGACGACTACTACGAGCAGTACTTC
NA TRBJ2-2 TRBV12-5 NA CASGLSAGNTGELFF TGTGCTAGTGGTTTGTCGGCGGGAAACACCGGGGAGCTGTTTTTT
TRBD2 TRBJ2-5 TRBV7-2 NA CASSWTSGGVGETQYF TGTGCCAGCAGCTGGACTAGCGGGGGGGTTGGTGAGACCCAGTACTTC
NA TRBJ2-3 TRBV9 NA CASSVVGSASTDTQYF TGTGCCAGCAGCGTAGTCGGTAGCGCCAGCACAGATACGCAGTATTTT
TRBD1 TRBJ1-1 TRBV20-1 few CSPLQGAETEAFF TGCAGTCCCTTACAGGGGGCGGAAACTGAAGCTTTCTTT
NA TRBJ2-3 TRBV20-1 few CSAWAGASTDTQYF TGCAGTGCTTGGGCGGGGGCTAGCACAGATACGCAGTATTTT
TRBD1 TRBJ1-2 TRBV28 NA CASNPSGPKRDRGYGYTF TGTGCCAGCAACCCCTCGGGCCCCAAACGGGACAGGGGCTATGGCTACACCTTC
NA TRBJ2-4 TRBV7-6 few CASSWVSGTGKGIQYF TGTGCCAGCAGCTGGGTATCGGGGACCGGGAAGGGCATTCAGTACTTC
NA TRBJ1-6 TRBV20-1 NA CSARVSAESSYNSPLHF TGCAGTGCTAGAGTATCGGCCGAGAGCTCCTATAATTCACCCCTCCACTTT
TRBD2 TRBJ2-7 TRBV29-1 few CSVAGLAYEQYF TGCAGCGTTGCAGGACTAGCCTACGAGCAGTACTTC
NA TRBJ2-7 TRBV10-3 NA CAISHGPGEQYF TGTGCCATCAGCCATGGCCCGGGCGAGCAGTACTTC
NA TRBJ1-5 TRBV12-3/TRBV12-4 few CASRTGYQPQHF TGTGCCAGCAGGACCGGATATCAGCCCCAGCATTTT
NA TRBJ2-5 TRBV20-1 NA CSASTSMETQYF TGCAGTGCTAGTACCAGCATGGAGACCCAGTACTTC
NA TRBJ2-3 TRBV12-3/TRBV12-4 NA CASRRREQDTQYF TGTGCCAGCAGGCGACGGGAGCAAGATACGCAGTATTTT
TRBD2 TRBJ2-1 TRBV6-6 NA CASSPPGLVFNEQFF TGTGCCAGCAGCCCCCCGGGACTAGTATTCAATGAGCAGTTCTTC
NA TRBJ1-6 TRBV10-2 few CASSESSQSPLHF TGCGCCAGCAGTGAGTCGTCCCAATCACCCCTCCACTTT
TRBD2 TRBJ2-7 TRBV20-1 NA CSARVGGGAREQYF TGCAGTGCTAGAGTTGGCGGGGGAGCGAGGGAGCAGTACTTC
NA TRBJ2-5 TRBV4-3 few CASSQDKETQYF TGCGCCAGCAGCCAAGACAAAGAGACCCAGTACTTC
TRBD1 TRBJ1-2 TRBV5-1 NA CASSLIPGQGEGYTF TGCGCCAGCAGCTTAATACCGGGACAGGGGGAAGGCTACACCTTC
TRBD1 TRBJ1-5 TRBV7-9 few CASSRDSRFFNQPQHF TGTGCCAGCAGCCGGGACAGCCGGTTCTTCAATCAGCCCCAGCATTTT
NA TRBJ1-2 TRBV5-6 few CASSLGQVQTRIYGYTF TGTGCCAGCAGCTTGGGCCAGGTTCAGACCAGGATCTATGGCTACACCTTC
NA TRBJ1-1 TRBV4-2 NA CASSQDSGGDTEAFF TGTGCCAGCAGCCAAGACTCAGGTGGGGACACTGAAGCTTTCTTT
NA TRBJ1-1 TRBV7-2 NA CASSFIENTEAFF TGTGCCAGCAGCTTCATAGAGAACACTGAAGCTTTCTTT
TRBD1 TRBJ2-3 TRBV7-2 NA CASSLTGQGEYF TGTGCCAGCAGCTTAACGGGACAGGGAGAGTATTTT
NA TRBJ2-3 TRBV6-2/TRBV6-3 few CASSYGWQGTDTQYF TGTGCCAGCAGTTATGGTTGGCAGGGGACAGATACGCAGTATTTT
NA TRBJ1-1 TRBV4-2 NA CASSQQQGSTEAFF TGTGCCAGCAGCCAACAACAGGGTAGCACTGAAGCTTTCTTT
TRBD2 TRBJ2-3 TRBV18 few CASSTTSGSFTDTQYF TGTGCCAGCTCAACGACTAGCGGGAGTTTCACAGATACGCAGTATTTT
TRBD1 TRBJ2-7 TRBV28 NA CASSRQGLSYEQYF TGTGCCAGCAGCCGACAGGGTCTCTCCTACGAGCAGTACTTC
NA TRBJ1-2 TRBV7-2 NA CASSLDGRGNGYTF TGTGCCAGCAGCTTAGACGGCAGGGGTAATGGCTACACCTTC
NA TRBJ2-1 TRBV4-2 NA CASSQEGAAYNEQFF TGTGCCAGCAGCCAAGAGGGGGCCGCCTACAATGAGCAGTTCTTC
NA TRBJ2-3 TRBV7-9 few CASSHITDTQYF TGTGCCAGCAGTCATATCACAGATACGCAGTATTTT
NA TRBJ1-1 TRBV7-2 NA CASSISTGLNTEAFF TGTGCCAGCAGCATCTCGACAGGTTTGAACACTGAAGCTTTCTTT
NA TRBJ1-2 TRBV6-5 few CASSYSGGSLKGYTF TGTGCCAGCAGTTACTCAGGGGGTAGTTTAAAAGGCTACACCTTC
TRBD1 TRBJ2-7 TRBV6-2/TRBV6-3 NA CASSRQGGIYEQYF TGTGCCAGCAGTCGACAGGGGGGGATCTACGAGCAGTACTTC
TRBD2 TRBJ2-1 TRBV28 many CASSPLQTGRAYNEQFF TGTGCCAGCAGTCCTCTCCAAACCGGGAGGGCATACAATGAGCAGTTCTTC
TRBD1 TRBJ1-1 TRBV6-1 few CASSEVGGGYTEAFF TGTGCCAGCAGTGAAGTTGGAGGGGGCTACACTGAAGCTTTCTTT
TRBD1 TRBJ2-6 TRBV30 NA CASGTGGSGANVLTF TGTGCCTCTGGGACAGGGGGCTCTGGGGCCAACGTCCTGACTTTC
NA TRBJ1-6 TRBV12-3/TRBV12-4 NA CASSPGGVRSPLHF TGTGCCAGCAGTCCAGGTGGAGTAAGATCACCCCTCCACTTT
NA TRBJ2-5 TRBV10-3 few CAISGGVTYQETQYF TGTGCCATCAGTGGGGGGGTGACGTACCAAGAGACCCAGTACTTC
NA TRBJ2-7 TRBV29-1 NA CSVNTGSYEQYF TGCAGCGTAAACACGGGCTCCTACGAGCAGTACTTC
NA TRBJ2-1 TRBV19 few CASSISVRSYNEQFF TGTGCCAGTAGTATCTCAGTCCGCTCCTACAATGAGCAGTTCTTC
TRBD2 TRBJ2-1 TRBV20-1 NA CSARGRGTSGMVSYNEQFF TGCAGTGCTAGAGGTAGAGGGACTAGCGGGATGGTATCCTACAATGAGCAGTTCTTC
TRBD2 TRBJ2-5 TRBV20-1 NA CSASATSGGAHETQYF TGCAGTGCTAGTGCGACTAGCGGGGGGGCCCATGAGACCCAGTACTTC
TRBD1 TRBJ2-5 TRBV6-4 NA CASSCRDRGRETQYF TGTGCCAGCAGTTGCCGGGACAGGGGGCGTGAGACCCAGTACTTC
NA TRBJ1-6 TRBV4-1 many CASSQDRNSPLHF TGCGCCAGCAGCCAAGACAGAAATTCACCCCTCCACTTT
NA TRBJ2-7 TRBV30 few CAWRDRQAYSYEQYF TGTGCCTGGAGGGATCGACAGGCGTACTCCTACGAGCAGTACTTC
TRBD2 TRBJ2-2 TRBV20-1 NA CSARASGRANTGELFF TGCAGTGCTAGGGCGAGCGGGAGGGCCAATACCGGGGAGCTGTTTTTT
NA TRBJ1-4 TRBV5-1 NA CASSLDGTPNEKLFF TGCGCCAGCAGCTTGGACGGGACTCCTAATGAAAAACTGTTTTTT
NA TRBJ2-3 TRBV3-1 NA CASRLGDISTDTQYF TGTGCCAGCAGACTAGGGGACATCTCCACAGATACGCAGTATTTT
TRBD2 TRBJ2-3 TRBV7-2 NA CASSFIAGGPGTDTQYF TGTGCCAGCAGCTTCATAGCGGGAGGGCCCGGTACAGATACGCAGTATTTT
NA TRBJ2-7 TRBV18 few CASSPLTVGRYEQYF TGTGCCAGCTCACCACTGACAGTGGGCCGATACGAGCAGTACTTC
NA TRBJ2-1 TRBV11-2 few CASSFEPKWDYNEQFF TGTGCCAGCAGCTTCGAACCGAAGTGGGACTACAATGAGCAGTTCTTC
NA TRBJ1-1 TRBV18 NA CASSPFQGGAEAFF TGTGCCAGCTCACCCTTTCAGGGTGGGGCTGAAGCTTTCTTT
TRBD2 TRBJ2-3 TRBV28 few CASSLASSGRSADTQYF TGTGCCAGCAGTTTAGCGTCTAGCGGGAGGTCTGCAGATACGCAGTATTTT
NA TRBJ2-3 TRBV12-3/TRBV12-4 NA CASSPIAPGDTQYF TGTGCCAGCAGCCCAATAGCCCCGGGGGATACGCAGTATTTT
NA TRBJ2-5 TRBV24-1 NA CATSLAAQETQYF TGTGCCACCAGTTTAGCGGCACAAGAGACCCAGTACTTC
NA TRBJ1-6 TRBV7-2 many CASSFQGGAYNSPLHF TGTGCCAGCAGCTTCCAGGGTGGAGCTTATAATTCACCCCTCCACTTT
NA TRBJ2-7 TRBV12-3/TRBV12-4 NA CASSPGLTPLEQYF TGTGCCAGCAGTCCGGGACTTACCCCTCTCGAGCAGTACTTC
NA TRBJ2-2 TRBV6-2/TRBV6-3 few CASSSMTTGELFF TGTGCCAGCAGTTCCATGACCACCGGGGAGCTGTTTTTT